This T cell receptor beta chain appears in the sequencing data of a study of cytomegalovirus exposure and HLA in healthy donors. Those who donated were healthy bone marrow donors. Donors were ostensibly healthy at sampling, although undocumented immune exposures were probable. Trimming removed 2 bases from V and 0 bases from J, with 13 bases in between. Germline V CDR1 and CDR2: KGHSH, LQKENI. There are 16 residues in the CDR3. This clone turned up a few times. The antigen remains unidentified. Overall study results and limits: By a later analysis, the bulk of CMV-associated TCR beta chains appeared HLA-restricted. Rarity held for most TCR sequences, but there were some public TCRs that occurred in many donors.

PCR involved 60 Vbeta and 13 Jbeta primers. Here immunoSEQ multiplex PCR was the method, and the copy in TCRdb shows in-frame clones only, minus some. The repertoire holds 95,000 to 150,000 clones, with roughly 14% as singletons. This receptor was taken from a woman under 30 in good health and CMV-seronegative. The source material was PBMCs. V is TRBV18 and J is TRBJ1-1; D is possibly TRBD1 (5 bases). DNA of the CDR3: TGTGCCAGCTCACCAGGCCGGACATTCATGAACACTGAAGCTTTCTTT. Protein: CASSPGRTFMNTEAFF.